The sample holds one count of the clone carrying this T cell receptor (beta chain). These data come from a study of blood T cell repertoires in COVID-19. Overall study context: Italy, Spain and the United States were the sources of the convalescent and acute COVID-19 samples. PBMCs, B-cell-depleted T cells, or T cells were the source of the cDNA or gDNA that made up the material.

Per germline, CDR1 SGDLS and CDR2 YYNGEE. V trimming: 4 bases; J trimming: 4 bases; junction bases outside the gene matches: 4. This CDR3 is built from 14 residues. Per the study methods: Reference gene primer amplification in the assay estimated nucleated cell counts. Measured with immunoSEQ multiplex PCR; TCRdb has only the in-frame clones, and not every one. V and J calls and clone size come straight from that table; D and trimming were deduced from the DNA. The sample includes roughly 100,000 clones, about 90% of them seen just once. This TCR was recovered from a human donor in a cohort sampled during active COVID-19. The sample was peripheral blood. The chain recombines TRBV9 with TRBJ1-4; 7 nucleotides agree with TRBD1. CDR3 residues: CASSLTGSNEKLFF. DNA of the CDR3: TGTGCCAGCAGCCTGACAGGGAGTAATGAAAAACTGTTTTTT.